The subject of this entry is one T cell receptor (beta chain). The entry originates in a study of control samples from healthy donors and cancer patients. Libraries were prepared by immunoSEQ multiplex PCR; TCRdb keeps only in-frame clonotypes and omits some of them. The table shows about 160,000 clones, with less than 95% occurring only once. CDR1 is LNHDA and CDR2 is SQIVND in the germline V gene (reference sequence). This CDR3 is built from 14 residues. V gave up 5 bases and J gave up 4 bases; unmatched junction bases: 5. What was sequenced was PBMCs. The V gene is TRBV19, the J gene TRBJ1-5; 7 nucleotides match TRBD1. This TCR was sampled from a man aged 60 to 69 with colorectal cancer. The chain's CDR3 is CASSLDRKNQPQHF. The DNA of the CDR3 is TGTGCCAGTAGTTTGGACAGGAAAAATCAGCCCCAGCATTTT. Full variable domain (missing parts from reference TRBV19 and TRBJ1-5): DGGITQSPKYLFRKEGQNVTLSCEQNLNHDAMYWYRQDPGQGLRLIYYSQIVNDFQKGDIAEGYSVSREKKESFPLTVTSAQKNPTAFYLCASSLDRKNQPQHFGDGTRLSIL.